This TCR beta chain was found in a study of T cell changes during pregnancy in multiple sclerosis. The CDR3 loop spans 16 amino acids. Germline V gene data show CDR1 as LNHDA and CDR2 as SQIVND (reference sequence). V shed 2 bases and J 2 bases; nucleotides not matched to a gene: 5. Clones were sequenced by immunoSEQ multiplex PCR, and TCRdb holds only the in-frame ones, with some missing. This sample has about 110,000 clones, with under 95% found just once. The sequence was obtained from a female donor with multiple sclerosis, enrolled in a pregnancy study. This sample comprised peripheral blood, obtained after pregnancy. The chain links TRBV19 to TRBJ2-2, with 7 positions matching TRBD1. In nucleotides, the CDR3 is TGTGCCAGTAGTATAACAGGGACAGATAACACCGGGGAGCTGTTTTTT. The encoded protein is CASSITGTDNTGELFF.